This T cell receptor beta chain stems from a study of cytomegalovirus exposure and HLA in healthy donors. Of note for this clone: Antigen unknown.

Study findings and constraints: The study recorded about 150 TCR beta chains that were cytomegalovirus-associated.

The primer mix had 60 Vbeta and 13 Jbeta primers. Here immunoSEQ multiplex PCR was the method, and the copy in TCRdb shows in-frame clones only, minus some. The sample records approximately 180,000 clones, roughly 81% being singletons. Germline CDR1 is SGHVS and CDR2 is FQNEAQ. Losses at the gene ends were 5 bases for V and 4 bases for J; bases not matched to a gene: 5. The CDR3 has 15 residues. The TCR comes from a woman aged 18-35 years in good health and CMV-seropositive. The J gene is TRBJ1-4, the V gene TRBV7-8, with 9 positions matching TRBD1. Sequenced sample: PBMCs. CDR3 nucleotide sequence: TGTGCCAGCAGCGCCGCGGGACAGGGTAATGAAAAACTGTTTTTT. Its protein product is CASSAAGQGNEKLFF.